The TCR beta chain described here comes from a study of Ad26.COV2.S vaccination and SARS-CoV-2 variants. Germline V gene lookup returns CDR1 SGHDT and CDR2 YYEEEE. This CDR3 contains 13 residues. The trim removed 3 bases at V and 10 bases at J, leaving 6 bases unmatched. TCRdb's table, derived via immunoSEQ multiplex PCR, lists solely in-frame clones and lacks some. The sample shows over 110,000 clones, roughly 85% of them seen only once. The J gene is TRBJ1-1, the V gene TRBV5-6; TRBD1 matches at 10 bases. The TCR sequence derives from a human donor who had recovered from COVID-19. Specimen: peripheral blood, collected after recovery from COVID-19. The CDR3 nucleotides are TGTGCCAGCAGCTGGGGACAGGGGAGTATAGCTTTCTTT. Amino acid sequence: CASSWGQGSIAFF.